Sequencing of this T cell receptor (beta chain) was carried out in a study of T cells after posttransplantation cyclophosphamide. Findings and limits, study-wide: After PTCy, TRB diversity resembled that of CNI/methotrexate controls. Blood and skin or GI T cell repertoires showed limited TRB overlap.

Methotrexate plus calcineurin inhibitor accompanied controls' myeloablative marrow transplants; sampling was 1 year later. Sequencing used immunoSEQ multiplex PCR; TCRdb keeps in-frame clones, though not all of them. The sample lists about 22,000 clones; roughly 90% were seen once. The CDR3 runs to 13 residues. From germline, CDR1 is MNHEY and CDR2 SMNVEV (reference sequence). V gave up 7 bases and J gave up 7 bases, with 16 bases separating them. A note on this clone: Its antigen is not identified.

The chain carries TRBV27 and TRBJ1-1, with D maybe TRBD1 (5 bases). This TCR came from a female patient between 50 and 60 years old who received an allogeneic stem cell transplant from an unrelated donor, was CMV-positive, and had chronic GVHD only. Some of the T cells might come from the graft donor. The material was PBMCs, obtained after an allogeneic stem cell transplant with a calcineurin inhibitor and methotrexate. The CDR3 sequence: CASNPQGANEAFF. The CDR3 nucleotides read TGTGCCAGCAATCCGCAGGGTGCAAATGAAGCTTTCTTT.